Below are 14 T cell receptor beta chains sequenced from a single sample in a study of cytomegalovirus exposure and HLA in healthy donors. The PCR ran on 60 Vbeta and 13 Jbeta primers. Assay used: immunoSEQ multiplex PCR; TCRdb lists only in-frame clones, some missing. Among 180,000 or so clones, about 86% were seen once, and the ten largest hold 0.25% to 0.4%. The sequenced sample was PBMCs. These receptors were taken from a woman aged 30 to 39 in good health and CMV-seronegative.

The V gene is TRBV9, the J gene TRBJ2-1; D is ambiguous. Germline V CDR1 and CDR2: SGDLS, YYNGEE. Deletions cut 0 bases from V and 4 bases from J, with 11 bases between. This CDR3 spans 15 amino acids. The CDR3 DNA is TGTGCCAGCAGCGTAGAGCCTATTTTATACAATGAGCAGTTCTTC. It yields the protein CASSVEPILYNEQFF.

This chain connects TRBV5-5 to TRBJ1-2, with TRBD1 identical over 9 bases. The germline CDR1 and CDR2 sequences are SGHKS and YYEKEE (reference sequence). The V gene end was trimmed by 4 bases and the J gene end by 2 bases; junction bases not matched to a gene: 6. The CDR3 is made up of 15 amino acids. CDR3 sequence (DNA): TGTGCCAGCAGCGTCCGGGACAGGGACAACTATGGCTACACCTTC. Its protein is CASSVRDRDNYGYTF.

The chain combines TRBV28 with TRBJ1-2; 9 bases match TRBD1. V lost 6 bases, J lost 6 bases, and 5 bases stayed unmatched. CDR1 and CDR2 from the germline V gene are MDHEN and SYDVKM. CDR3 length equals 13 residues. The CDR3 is CASSPGQGDGYTF. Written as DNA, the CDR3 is TGTGCCAGCAGCCCGGGACAGGGTGATGGCTACACCTTC.

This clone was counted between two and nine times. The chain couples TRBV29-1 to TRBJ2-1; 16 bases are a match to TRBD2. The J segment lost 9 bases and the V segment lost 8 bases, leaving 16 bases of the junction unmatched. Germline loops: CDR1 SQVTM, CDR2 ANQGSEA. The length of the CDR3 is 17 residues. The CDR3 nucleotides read TGCAGCACCCCTGGGACTAGCGGGAGGGGCTTTGGTAGTGAGCAGTTCTTC. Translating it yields CSTPGTSGRGFGSEQFF.

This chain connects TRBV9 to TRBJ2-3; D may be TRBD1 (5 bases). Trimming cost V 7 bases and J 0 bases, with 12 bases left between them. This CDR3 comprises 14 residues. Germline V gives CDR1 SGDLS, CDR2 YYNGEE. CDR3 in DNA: TGTGCCAGCCAGGGTCCCACTAGCACAGATACGCAGTATTTT. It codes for CASQGPTSTDTQYF.

The CDR3 is CASSDRDRGTDTQYF. The CDR3 DNA is TGTGCCAGCAGTGACCGGGACAGGGGTACAGATACGCAGTATTTT. The V call is TRBV6-4, the J call TRBJ2-3; 10 bases align to TRBD1. Trimming at V came to 2 bases and at J to 3 bases, leaving 2 bases not matched to a gene. CDR1 is MRHNA, CDR2 SNTAGT, per germline. CDR3 length equals 15 residues.

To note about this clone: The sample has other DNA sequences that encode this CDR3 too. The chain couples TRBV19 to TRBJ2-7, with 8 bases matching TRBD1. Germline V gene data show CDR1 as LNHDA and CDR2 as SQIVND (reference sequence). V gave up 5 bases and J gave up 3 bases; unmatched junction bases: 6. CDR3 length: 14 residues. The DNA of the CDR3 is TGTGCCAGTAGTCGAGGGGACAGGAGCTACGAGCAGTACTTC. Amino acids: CASSRGDRSYEQYF.

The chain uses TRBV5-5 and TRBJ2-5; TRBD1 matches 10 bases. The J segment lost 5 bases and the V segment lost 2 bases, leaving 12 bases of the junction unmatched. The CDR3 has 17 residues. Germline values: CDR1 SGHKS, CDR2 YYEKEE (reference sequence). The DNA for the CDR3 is TGTGCCAGCAGCTTAGCGACAGGGGGCGCGAGTGGGGAGACCCAGTACTTC. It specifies CASSLATGGASGETQYF.

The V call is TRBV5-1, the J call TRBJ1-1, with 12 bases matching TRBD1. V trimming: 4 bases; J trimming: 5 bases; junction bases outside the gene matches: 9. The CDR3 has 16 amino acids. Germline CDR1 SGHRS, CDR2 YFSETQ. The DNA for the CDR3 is TGCGCCAGCAGCGCGGGACAGGGGGCAAGGGTTACTGAAGCTTTCTTT. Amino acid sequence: CASSAGQGARVTEAFF.

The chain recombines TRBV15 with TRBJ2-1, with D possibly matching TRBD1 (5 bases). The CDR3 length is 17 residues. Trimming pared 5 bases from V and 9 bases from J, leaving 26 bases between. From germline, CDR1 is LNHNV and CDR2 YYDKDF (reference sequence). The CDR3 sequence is CATSVGADLVVESEQFF. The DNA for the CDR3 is TGTGCCACCAGCGTTGGGGCTGATTTGGTTGTCGAGAGTGAGCAGTTCTTC.

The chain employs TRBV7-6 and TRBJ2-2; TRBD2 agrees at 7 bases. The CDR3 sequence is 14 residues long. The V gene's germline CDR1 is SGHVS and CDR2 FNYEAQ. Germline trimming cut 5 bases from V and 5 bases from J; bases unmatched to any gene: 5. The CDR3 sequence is CASSKGGRTGELFF. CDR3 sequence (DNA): TGTGCCAGCAGCAAGGGAGGGAGGACCGGGGAGCTGTTTTTT. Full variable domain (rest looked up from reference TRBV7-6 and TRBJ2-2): GAGVSQSPRYKVTKRGQDVALRCDPISGHVSLYWYRQALGQGPEFLTYFNYEAQQDKSGLPNDRFSAERPEGSISTLTIQRTEQRDSAMYRCASSKGGRTGELFFGEGSRLTVL.

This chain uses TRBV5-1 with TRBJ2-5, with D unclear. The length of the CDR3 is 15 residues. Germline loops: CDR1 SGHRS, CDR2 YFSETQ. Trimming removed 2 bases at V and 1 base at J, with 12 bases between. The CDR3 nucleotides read TGCGCCAGCAGCTTCACCCAAACCGGCCAAGAGACCCAGTACTTC. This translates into CASSFTQTGQETQYF.

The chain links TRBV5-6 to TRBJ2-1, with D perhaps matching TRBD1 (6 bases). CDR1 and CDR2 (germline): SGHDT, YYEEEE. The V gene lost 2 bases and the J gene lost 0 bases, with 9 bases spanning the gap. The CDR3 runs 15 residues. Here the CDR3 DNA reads TGTGCCAGCAGCTTCGACAGGAGCTCCTACAATGAGCAGTTCTTC. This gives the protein CASSFDRSSYNEQFF.

The CDR3 here is CASRRTGNEQFF. The DNA of the CDR3 is TGTGCCAGCAGAAGGACAGGCAATGAGCAGTTCTTC. The rearrangement joins TRBV6-1 to TRBJ2-1; 7 bases map to TRBD1. Germline loops: CDR1 MNHNS, CDR2 SASEGT. The CDR3 spans 12 residues. Trimming removed 6 bases from V and 6 bases from J; junction bases left unmatched: 2.